Below, 23 T cell receptor beta chains from the same sample are listed, as sequenced in a study of T-cell memory formation after mild COVID-19. MiXCR, applied by TCRdb to the 5' RACE reads, yields one record per CDR3 protein. The repertoire holds 200,000 to 300,000 distinct CDR3 sequences, approximately 15% seen once, with more than 20% in the top ten. Sequences were obtained from PBMCs or a T cell subset sorted from them (not recorded which). These receptors all stem from a man aged 18 to 29 who had mild COVID-19 (a few samples of this study predate the infection). Cell type and time point are not known.

V gene TRBV7-2 combines with J gene TRBJ2-2; the D is unclear. Germline CDR1 is SGHTA and CDR2 is FQGNSA. The V end lost 0 bases, the J end lost 6 bases, and 11 bases lay between the germline ends. The CDR3 consists of 15 residues. In nucleotides, the CDR3 is TGTGCCAGCAGCTTAGCCCTAGATCTCGCCGGGGAGCTGTTTTTT. It is translated as CASSLALDLAGELFF.

The chain uses TRBV6-5 and TRBJ1-4; D ambiguous. This CDR3 is built from 12 residues. Germline V gene lookup returns CDR1 MNHEY and CDR2 SVGAGI. V dropped 2 bases and J dropped 8 bases, with 6 bases sitting between them. The CDR3 protein is CASSYLGEKLFF. Written as DNA, the CDR3 is TGTGCCAGCAGTTACCTTGGGGAAAAACTGTTTTTT.

This clonotype occurred a few times. The chain carries TRBV4-1 and TRBJ2-1, with TRBD1 matching 7 bases. The germline gives CDR1 MGHRA, CDR2 YSYEKL. CDR3 length: 16 residues. V was pared by 1 base and J by 8 bases, with 11 bases of the junction left unmatched. The CDR3 DNA reads TGCGCCAGCAGCCAAGGCACAGGGGTGTTGAGCGATGAGCAGTTCTTC. Translating gives CASSQGTGVLSDEQFF.

This chain joins TRBV7-3 and TRBJ2-5; D is uncertain. The V gene lost 0 bases and the J gene lost 2 bases, with 10 bases spanning the gap. CDR1 and CDR2 (germline): SGHTA, FQGTGA. The CDR3 is made up of 15 amino acids. The CDR3, as DNA: TGTGCCAGCAGCTTAACAGGCAGCTATCAAGAGACCCAGTACTTC. Its translation: CASSLTGSYQETQYF.

The chain employs TRBV5-5 and TRBJ1-4, with 8 bases fitting TRBD1. The germline V gene encodes CDR1 SGHKS and CDR2 YYEKEE (reference sequence). The CDR3 has 15 amino acids. V gave up 1 base and J gave up 6 bases; unmatched junction bases: 5. Here the CDR3 DNA reads TGTGCCAGCAGCTTGTATCCACAGGGGGATGAAAAACTGTTTTTT. Its translation: CASSLYPQGDEKLFF.

This clonotype came up once. The rearrangement joins TRBV7-2 to TRBJ1-2; D is perhaps TRBD1 (5 bases). Trimming removed 5 bases from V and 4 bases from J, with 14 bases in between. CDR3 length: 14 amino acids. Germline V gives CDR1 SGHTA, CDR2 FQGNSA. CDR3 nucleotides: TGTGCCAGCAGCAACCAGGGTTTCGGCTATGGCTACACCTTC. It encodes CASSNQGFGYGYTF. The full variable domain, its missing parts supplied by reference TRBV7-2 and TRBJ1-2, is GAGVSQSPSNKVTEKGKDVELRCDPISGHTALYWYRQSLGQGLEFLIYFQGNSAPDKSGLPSDRFSAERTGGSVSTLTIQRTQQEDSAVYLCASSNQGFGYGYTFGSGTRLTVV.

This clonotype was detected a few times. V is TRBV4-3 and J is TRBJ2-2; a weak D match, TRBD2 (7 bases). V dropped 0 bases and J dropped 7 bases, with 21 bases sitting between them. This CDR3 comprises 18 residues. Germline V CDR1 and CDR2: LGHNA, YSLEER. The CDR3 DNA follows: TGCGCCAGCAGCCAAGATAGGACCCTGGGGGGGCGGCACGGGGAGCTGTTTTTT. Translated, it gives CASSQDRTLGGRHGELFF.

This clonotype was seen only a few times. The chain employs TRBV7-9 and TRBJ2-5; D might be TRBD2 (6 bases). CDR3 length: 15 amino acids. V was pared by 5 bases and J by 1 base, with 14 bases between. In germline, CDR1 is SEHNR, CDR2 FQNEAQ (reference sequence). CDR3 residues: CASSRGLTFQETQYF. For the CDR3, the DNA is TGTGCCAGCAGCCGGGGACTTACCTTCCAAGAGACCCAGTACTTC.

The genes are TRBV9 and TRBJ2-4; possibly TRBD1 for D (5 bases). V lost 7 bases and J lost 3, with 11 bases in between. Germline values: CDR1 SGDLS, CDR2 YYNGEE. The CDR3 extends over 13 amino acids. In DNA form, the CDR3 reads TGTGCCAGCCAAGGGGTGGACAAAAACATTCAGTACTTC. It specifies CASQGVDKNIQYF.

The chain joins TRBV28 to TRBJ1-3; D remains unclear. V was trimmed by 6 bases and J by 4 bases, leaving 7 bases between them. The germline V gene has CDR1 MDHEN and CDR2 SYDVKM. The CDR3 loop spans 12 amino acids. CDR3 bases: TGTGCCAGCAGCACCCCAGGAAACACCATATATTTT. Translation gives CASSTPGNTIYF.

This clonotype was counted between two and nine times. As DNA, the CDR3 is TGCAGCGTTGAATGGGGGAGTACAGATACGCAGTATTTT. It encodes CSVEWGSTDTQYF. The chain couples TRBV29-1 to TRBJ2-3; D assignment may be TRBD1 or TRBD2 (5 bases each). In germline, CDR1 is SQVTM, CDR2 ANQGSEA. The germline V and J ends were trimmed by 2 bases and 3 bases, with 9 bases remaining between them. CDR3 length: 13 residues.

This clonotype was counted only a few times. The gene calls are TRBV7-2 and TRBJ2-2; D possibly corresponds to TRBD2 (7 bases). From germline, CDR1 is SGHTA and CDR2 FQGNSA. This CDR3 is 16 amino acids long. The V gene lost 11 bases and the J gene lost 7 bases, with 26 bases spanning the gap. The CDR3 sequence: CAQLGGGPMIGGELFF. The CDR3 coding sequence is TGTGCCCAGTTAGGGGGGGGCCCCATGATAGGCGGGGAGCTGTTTTTT.

By sample fraction, this clonotype is medium-sized. CDR3 sequence reads: CSVDSGGDTGELFF. CDR3 sequence (DNA): TGCAGCGTTGACAGCGGGGGGGACACCGGGGAGCTGTTTTTT. The chain links TRBV29-1 to TRBJ2-2, with TRBD2 identical over 10 bases. CDR3 length: 14 amino acids. Germline lookup yields CDR1 SQVTM and CDR2 ANQGSEA. V shed 3 bases and J 3 bases; nucleotides not matched to a gene: 1.

This clonotype was detected a few times. The V call is TRBV7-3, the J call TRBJ2-1; D possibly corresponds to TRBD2 (6 bases). Germline V gene lookup returns CDR1 SGHTA and CDR2 FQGTGA. CDR3 length: 13 amino acids. V was pared by 1 base and J by 12 bases, with 13 bases between. CDR3 amino acids: CASSLRSEGAQFF. Written as DNA, the CDR3 is TGTGCCAGCAGCTTAAGGTCGGAGGGTGCGCAGTTCTTC.

This clonotype was picked up many times. The chain carries TRBV7-2 and TRBJ1-2; D is undetermined. CDR3 length: 12 amino acids. The germline CDR1 and CDR2 sequences are SGHTA and FQGNSA. The V end was cut by 5 bases, the J end by 7 bases, with 11 bases between. The CDR3 region is CASSRAGGGYTF. The DNA for the CDR3 is TGTGCCAGCAGCAGGGCCGGCGGTGGCTACACCTTC.

Many counts were recorded for this clonotype. The chain joins TRBV12-3 or TRBV12-4 to TRBJ2-1; 8 nucleotides agree with TRBD2. Unmatched junction bases numbered 8, after V lost 3 bases and J lost 7 bases. This CDR3 comprises 15 residues. The CDR3 DNA is TGTGCCAGCAGTTTCTCGGCTAGCGGGTTGAATGAGCAGTTCTTC. It codes for CASSFSASGLNEQFF.

The chain has TRBV6-1 and TRBJ1-5; D may be TRBD1 (5 bases). This CDR3 comprises 14 residues. The ends were cut back, 7 bases at V and 5 bases at J, with 15 bases in the middle. Per the germline V gene, CDR1 is MNHNS and CDR2 is SASEGT. Here the CDR3 reads CASTSWGPDQPQHF. The CDR3, as DNA: TGTGCCAGCACGTCATGGGGCCCGGATCAGCCCCAGCATTTT.

V usage is TRBV3-1 and J usage is TRBJ2-7; TRBD1 or TRBD2 may be the D gene (5 bases each). Germline V gene sequence: CDR1 LGHDT, CDR2 YNNKEL (reference sequence). The V gene lost 5 bases and the J gene lost 0 bases, with 17 bases spanning the gap. This CDR3 spans 16 amino acids. The CDR3 DNA reads TGTGCCAGCAGCTTCCGGGGCCCTGGGAGCTCCTACGAGCAGTACTTC. Translating gives CASSFRGPGSSYEQYF.

This clonotype appeared many times. The CDR3 loop reads CASGLSLYEQYF. CDR3 nucleotide sequence: TGTGCTAGTGGTTTATCCCTCTACGAGCAGTACTTC. The rearrangement joins TRBV12-5 to TRBJ2-7; D is uncertain. V was cut by 3 bases and J by 3 bases, with 6 bases left in between. The CDR3 runs to 12 residues. From germline, CDR1 is LGHNT and CDR2 FRNRAP. Full variable domain (missing parts from reference TRBV12-5 and TRBJ2-7): DARVTQTPRHKVTEMGQEVTMRCQPILGHNTVFWYRQTMMQGLELLAYFRNRAPLDDSGMPKDRFSAEMPDATLATLKIQPSEPRDSAVYFCASGLSLYEQYFGPGTRLTVT.

The chain joins TRBV20-1 to TRBJ2-2, with TRBD1 identical over 7 bases. Germline V CDR1 and CDR2: DFQATT, SNEGSKA (reference sequence). The CDR3 spans 15 residues. V was pared by 1 base and J by 4 bases, with 6 bases of the junction left unmatched. The CDR3 region has the DNA TGCAGTGCTAGAGTCGAGGGGGCGCTCACCGGGGAGCTGTTTTTT. Protein: CSARVEGALTGELFF.

The rearrangement links TRBV6-1 to TRBJ2-7; D is ambiguous. The CDR3 loop spans 15 amino acids. The ends were cut back, 0 bases at V and 3 bases at J, with 12 bases in the middle. Germline assignment: CDR1 MNHNS and CDR2 SASEGT. This CDR3 reads CASSEAGSDLYEQYF. For the CDR3, the DNA is TGTGCCAGCAGTGAAGCGGGCTCAGATCTCTACGAGCAGTACTTC.

This clonotype occurred a few times. This chain joins TRBV7-2 and TRBJ1-4, with a tentative D call TRBD1 (6 bases). CDR3 length: 14 residues. CDR1 and CDR2 from the germline V gene are SGHTA and FQGNSA. Between the trimmed V and J ends, which lost 5 bases and 2 bases, there was a span of 9 bases. The CDR3 is CASSRGRTNEKLFF. Here the CDR3 DNA reads TGTGCCAGCAGCCGGGGGCGGACTAATGAAAAACTGTTTTTT.

The sample holds a few counts of this clonotype. The chain links TRBV5-1 to TRBJ2-3, with D maybe TRBD2 (6 bases). The CDR3 has 15 residues. Germline V gene sequence: CDR1 SGHRS, CDR2 YFSETQ. V shed 4 bases and J shed 0 bases, with 12 bases lying between them. The CDR3 loop reads CASSPGTQSTDTQYF. CDR3 in DNA: TGCGCCAGCAGCCCCGGGACTCAAAGCACAGATACGCAGTATTTT.